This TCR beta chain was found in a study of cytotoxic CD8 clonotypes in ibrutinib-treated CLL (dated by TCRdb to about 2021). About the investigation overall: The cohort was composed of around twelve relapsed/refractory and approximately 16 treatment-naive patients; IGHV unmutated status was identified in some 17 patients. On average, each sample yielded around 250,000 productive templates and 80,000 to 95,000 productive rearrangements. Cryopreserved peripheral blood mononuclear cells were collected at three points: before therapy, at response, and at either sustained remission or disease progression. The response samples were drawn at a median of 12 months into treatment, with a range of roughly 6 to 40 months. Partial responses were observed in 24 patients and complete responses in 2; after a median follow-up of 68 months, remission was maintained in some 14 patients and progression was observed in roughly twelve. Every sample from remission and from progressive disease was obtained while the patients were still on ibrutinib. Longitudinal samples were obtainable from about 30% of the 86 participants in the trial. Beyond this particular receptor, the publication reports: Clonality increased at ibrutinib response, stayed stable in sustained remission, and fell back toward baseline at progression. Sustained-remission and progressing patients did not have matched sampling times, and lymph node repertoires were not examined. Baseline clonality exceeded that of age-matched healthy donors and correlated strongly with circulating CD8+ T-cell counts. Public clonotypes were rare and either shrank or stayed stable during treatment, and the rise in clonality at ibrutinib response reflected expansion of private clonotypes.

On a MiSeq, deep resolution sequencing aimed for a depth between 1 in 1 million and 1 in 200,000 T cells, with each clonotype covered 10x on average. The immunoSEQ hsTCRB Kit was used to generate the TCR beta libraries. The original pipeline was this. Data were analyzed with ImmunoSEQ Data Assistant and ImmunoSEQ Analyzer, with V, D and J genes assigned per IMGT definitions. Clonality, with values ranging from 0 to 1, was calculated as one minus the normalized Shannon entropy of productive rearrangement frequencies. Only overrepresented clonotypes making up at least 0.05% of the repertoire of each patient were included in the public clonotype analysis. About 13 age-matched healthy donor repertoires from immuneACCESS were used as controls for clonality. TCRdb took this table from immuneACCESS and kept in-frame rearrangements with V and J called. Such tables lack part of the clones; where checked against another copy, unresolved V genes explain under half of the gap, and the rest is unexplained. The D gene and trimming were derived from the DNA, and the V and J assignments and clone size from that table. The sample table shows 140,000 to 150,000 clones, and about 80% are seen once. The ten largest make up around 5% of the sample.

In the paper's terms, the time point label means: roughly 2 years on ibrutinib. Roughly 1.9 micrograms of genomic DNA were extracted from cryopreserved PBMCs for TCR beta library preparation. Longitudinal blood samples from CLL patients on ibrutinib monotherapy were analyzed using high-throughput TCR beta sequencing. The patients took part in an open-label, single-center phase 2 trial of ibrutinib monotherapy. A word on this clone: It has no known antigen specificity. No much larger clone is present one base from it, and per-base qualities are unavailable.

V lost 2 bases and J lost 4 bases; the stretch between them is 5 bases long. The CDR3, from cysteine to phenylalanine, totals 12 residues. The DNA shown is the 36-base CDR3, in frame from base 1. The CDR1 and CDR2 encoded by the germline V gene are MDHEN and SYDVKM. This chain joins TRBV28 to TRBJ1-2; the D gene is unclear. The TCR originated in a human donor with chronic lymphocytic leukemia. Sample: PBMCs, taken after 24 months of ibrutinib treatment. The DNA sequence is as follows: TGTGCCAGCAGTTTAGATTCCTATGGCTACACCTTC. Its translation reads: CASSLDSYGYTF.